Many counts were recorded for the clone carrying this TCR beta chain. Its antigen is not identified. Preparation of the TCRbeta library involved a method that used unique molecular identifiers. TCRdb recomputed calls from the PCR reads with MiXCR, one row per CDR3 protein. This sample yields approximately 630,000 distinct CDR3 sequences, of which about 12% are seen a single time; approximately 0.8% belongs to the top ten. This entry comes from a study of T-cell reconstitution after alpha-beta-depleted transplantation in children. Per the germline V gene, CDR1 is MNHEY and CDR2 is SVGAGI. This CDR3 spans 16 amino acids. V was pared by 0 bases and J by 5 bases, with 16 bases between. General study points: Newly produced T cells mostly accounted for T-cell counts and diversity one year post-transplant. Where some patients showed high TCRbeta diversity at day 60, it came from recipient T cells and thymic progenitors that had survived.

The rearrangement uses TRBV6-5 and TRBJ2-5; no clear D. The clonotype comes from a girl aged 2 to 9 with congenital amegakaryocytic thrombocytopenia, due to receive a stem cell transplant. The sequenced sample was PBMCs, obtained before TCRalphabeta/CD19-depleted stem cell transplant. The CDR3 region is CASSYSTLPFWETQYF. CDR3 nucleotides: TGTGCCAGCAGTTACTCGACACTCCCGTTTTGGGAGACCCAGTACTTC.